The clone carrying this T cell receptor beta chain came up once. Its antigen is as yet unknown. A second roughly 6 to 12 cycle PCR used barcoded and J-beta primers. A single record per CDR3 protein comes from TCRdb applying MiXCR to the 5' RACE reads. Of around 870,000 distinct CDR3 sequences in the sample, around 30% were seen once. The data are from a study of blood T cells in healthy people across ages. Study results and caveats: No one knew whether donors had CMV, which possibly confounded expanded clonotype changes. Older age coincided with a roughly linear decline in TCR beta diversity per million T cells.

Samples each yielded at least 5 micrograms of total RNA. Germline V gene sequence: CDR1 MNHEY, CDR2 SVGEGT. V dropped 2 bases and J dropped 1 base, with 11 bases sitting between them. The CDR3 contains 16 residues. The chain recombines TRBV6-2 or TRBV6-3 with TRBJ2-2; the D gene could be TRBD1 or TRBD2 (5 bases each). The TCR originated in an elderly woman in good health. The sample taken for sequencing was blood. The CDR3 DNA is TGTGCCAGCAGTTACGCCCCGGGGCAGAACACCGGGGAGCTGTTTTTT. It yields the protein CASSYAPGQNTGELFF.